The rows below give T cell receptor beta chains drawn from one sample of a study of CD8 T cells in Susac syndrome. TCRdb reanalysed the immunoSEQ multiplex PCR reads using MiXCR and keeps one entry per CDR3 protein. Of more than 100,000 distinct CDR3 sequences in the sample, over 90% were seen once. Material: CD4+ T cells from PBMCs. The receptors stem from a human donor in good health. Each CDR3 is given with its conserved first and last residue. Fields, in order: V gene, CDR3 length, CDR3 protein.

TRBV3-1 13 CASRGGGGYEQYF
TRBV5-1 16 CASSLVGTKSAGELFF
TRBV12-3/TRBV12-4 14 CASSRTGVGYGYTF
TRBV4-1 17 CASSQEQSRVSGQPQHF
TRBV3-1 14 CASSQETGAGELFF
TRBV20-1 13 CSARDRVDSKQYF
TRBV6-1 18 CASITQAFSGSSYNEQFF
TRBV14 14 CASSQQRVAGELFF
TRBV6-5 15 CASSYSSGRADTQYF
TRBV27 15 CASSSAHRGTYEQYF
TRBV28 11 CASRTEETQYF